The T cell receptor beta chain under discussion was sequenced for a study of T-cell reconstitution after alpha-beta-depleted transplantation in children. The V and J ends lost 5 bases and 7 bases respectively, with 15 bases between them. The CDR3 has 14 residues. For TCRbeta, the library was prepared with unique molecular identifiers. TCRdb re-called the PCR reads through MiXCR, storing one row per CDR3 protein. The sample records about 250,000 distinct CDR3 sequences, 24% being singletons. Study results and caveats: The high TCRbeta diversity at day 60 in some patients came from surviving recipient T cells and thymic progenitors. The authors attributed T-cell counts and diversity one year after transplant mostly to newly produced T cells. Reportedly, roughly two months post-transplant, alpha-beta T cells arose from several hundred expanded graft clones.

This clonotype appeared many times. Its antigen is not identified. The V call is TRBV12-3 or TRBV12-4, the J call TRBJ2-1, with D unclear. This specimen was PBMCs, mostly from graft donor cells, taken 360 days after TCRalphabeta/CD19-depleted stem cell transplant. The TCR sequence derives from a female patient aged 2-15 years who had a stem cell transplant for congenital amegakaryocytic thrombocytopenia, so the T cells may come from the graft donor. CDR3 sequence: CASSPPRAWNEQFF. The CDR3 coding sequence is TGTGCCAGCAGTCCCCCCCGCGCGTGGAATGAGCAGTTCTTC.